Below are 32 T cell receptor beta chains sequenced from a single sample in a study of shared clonotypes between healthy human individuals. Some clones are missing from TCRdb's copy, which holds only in-frame ones; the method was immunoSEQ multiplex PCR. The data contain some 700,000 clones, 90% of them singletons. What was sequenced was memory CD8+ T cells from PBMCs. The subset here: CD45RO+ cells pooled with CCR7-negative TemRA cells. These receptors were taken from a man aged 18 to 35 in good health. Some clones in this sample may be carry-over from other donors' samples.

This clone was seen only a few times. This sequence joins TRBV30 and TRBJ1-1; TRBD1 might be the D (5 bases). V lost 2 bases and J lost 4, with 11 bases in between. This CDR3 spans 13 amino acids. Germline V gene data show CDR1 as GTSNPN and CDR2 as SVGIG (reference sequence). CDR3 bases: TGTGCCTGGAGTTACGGAGGGGTCACTGAAGCTTTCTTT. It yields the protein CAWSYGGVTEAFF.

V is TRBV30 and J is TRBJ1-1; 8 bases are a match to TRBD1. Germline V gene sequence: CDR1 GTSNPN, CDR2 SVGIG (reference sequence). Losses at the gene ends were 7 bases for V and 2 bases for J; bases not matched to a gene: 3. This CDR3 spans 12 amino acids. The CDR3 loop reads CALQGVNTEAFF. The CDR3 nucleotides read TGTGCCTTACAGGGGGTCAACACTGAAGCTTTCTTT.

This clone was observed a single time. CDR3 sequence reads: CASSPTGNDEKLFF. The CDR3, as DNA: TGTGCCAGCAGCCCGACAGGGAATGATGAAAAACTGTTTTTT. J is TRBJ1-4 and V is TRBV6-5; 7 nucleotides line up with TRBD1. This CDR3 is built from 14 residues. V trimming: 6 bases; J trimming: 6 bases; junction bases outside the gene matches: 7. Germline CDR1 reads MNHEY; CDR2 reads SVGAGI.

The chain joins TRBV7-6 to TRBJ2-3; D is perhaps TRBD2 (5 bases). V was shortened by 1 base and J by 2 bases, with 13 bases between the two germline ends. CDR3 size: 16 residues. Germline V gene data show CDR1 as SGHVS and CDR2 as FNYEAQ. CDR3 DNA: TGTGCCAGCAGCTTAGTTTTTGCGGGCAACACAGATACGCAGTATTTT. Residues: CASSLVFAGNTDTQYF.

The rearrangement links TRBV5-1 to TRBJ2-2; 13 bases line up with TRBD2. This CDR3 contains 17 residues. The J segment lost 6 bases and the V segment lost 0 bases, leaving 5 bases of the junction unmatched. CDR1 and CDR2 from the germline V gene are SGHRS and YFSETQ. CDR3 amino acids: CASSLDGLAGVSGELFF. In DNA, the CDR3 is TGCGCCAGCAGCTTGGACGGACTAGCGGGGGTCTCCGGGGAGCTGTTTTTT.

The genes are TRBV6-6 and TRBJ2-7, with a weak D call TRBD2 (6 bases). This CDR3 has 15 residues. The V and J ends lost 8 bases and 4 bases respectively, with 21 bases between them. Germline values: CDR1 MNHNY, CDR2 SVGAGI (reference sequence). This chain's CDR3 is CASSLTGTGSYEQYF. CDR3 DNA: TGTGCCAGCTCCCTCACCGGGACCGGGAGTTACGAGCAGTACTTC.

The rearrangement links TRBV27 to TRBJ2-7; 13 bases line up with TRBD2. This CDR3 comprises 16 residues. Per germline, CDR1 MNHEY and CDR2 SMNVEV (reference sequence). V shed 3 bases, J shed 2 bases, and the junction held 4 bases outside the gene matches. The CDR3 nucleotides read TGTGCCAGCAGTTTTTTGGGGACTAGCGGGACCTACGAGCAGTACTTC. This codes for CASSFLGTSGTYEQYF.

The chain joins TRBV5-8 to TRBJ1-1; no clear D gene. V was pared by 0 bases and J by 3 bases, with 15 bases between. The CDR3 covers 16 residues. The V gene's germline CDR1 is SGHTS and CDR2 YDEGEE. CDR3 sequence reads: CASSLAGSRPDTEAFF. Here the CDR3 DNA reads TGTGCCAGCAGCTTGGCCGGGAGTCGGCCTGACACTGAAGCTTTCTTT.

The chain uses TRBV7-9 and TRBJ1-3; TRBD1 matches at 12 bases. Germline V gives CDR1 SEHNR, CDR2 FQNEAQ (reference sequence). V lost 5 bases, J lost 2 bases, and 7 bases stayed unmatched. This CDR3 has 17 residues. The CDR3 loop is CASSLRDRGQPGNTIYF. The DNA for the CDR3 is TGTGCCAGCAGCCTGAGGGACAGGGGGCAACCTGGAAACACCATATATTTT.

The table lists this clone with a few counts. The chain uses TRBV6-1 and TRBJ2-7; TRBD1 agrees at 7 bases. The trim removed 2 bases at V and 2 bases at J, leaving 6 bases unmatched. This CDR3 region has 15 residues. In germline, CDR1 is MNHNS, CDR2 SASEGT. The CDR3: CASSERTGRPYEQYF. CDR3 DNA sequence: TGTGCCAGCAGTGAAAGGACAGGCCGCCCCTACGAGCAGTACTTC.

The chain has TRBV7-9 and TRBJ2-7; 9 bases agree with TRBD2. CDR1 SEHNR and CDR2 FQNEAQ come from the germline V gene (reference sequence). There are 16 residues in the CDR3. V was pared by 3 bases and J by 4 bases, with 10 bases of the junction left unmatched. The chain's CDR3 is CASSFIRAGGEYEQYF. CDR3 nucleotides: TGTGCCAGCAGCTTTATCCGCGCGGGAGGGGAGTACGAGCAGTACTTC.

This sequence joins TRBV27 and TRBJ1-4; D is perhaps TRBD1 (5 bases). Germline assignment: CDR1 MNHEY and CDR2 SMNVEV (reference sequence). Trimming pared 2 bases from V and 6 bases from J, leaving 7 bases between. The CDR3 consists of 13 residues. CDR3 in DNA: TGTGCCAGCAGTTTAACGGGGGATGAAAAACTGTTTTTT. Its protein product is CASSLTGDEKLFF.

This clone has a single count. V usage is TRBV9 and J usage is TRBJ2-7, with 7 nucleotides matching TRBD2. V shed 7 bases and J 3 bases; nucleotides not matched to a gene: 7. Germline V gives CDR1 SGDLS, CDR2 YYNGEE. This CDR3 is 13 amino acids long. The CDR3 here is CASGASGDYEQYF. The CDR3 region has the DNA TGTGCCAGCGGGGCTAGCGGAGACTACGAGCAGTACTTC.

This rearrangement joins TRBV5-1 to TRBJ1-1; TRBD1 agrees at 7 bases. The CDR3 is 14 amino acids. With V trimmed by 0 bases and J by 3 bases, 2 bases remained unmatched. Per germline, CDR1 SGHRS and CDR2 YFSETQ. The CDR3 DNA is TGCGCCAGCAGCTTGGTACAGGGGTACACTGAAGCTTTCTTT. Translation: CASSLVQGYTEAFF.

The rearrangement uses TRBV6-6 and TRBJ2-6; D gene unclear. This CDR3 has 16 amino acids. Germline CDR1 MNHNY, CDR2 SVGAGI (reference sequence). V was clipped by 0 bases and J by 0 bases, with 6 bases between them. DNA of the CDR3: TGTGCCAGCAGTTACTCACGGCACTCTGGGGCCAACGTCCTGACTTTC. Amino acids: CASSYSRHSGANVLTF.

This chain connects TRBV7-6 to TRBJ2-5, with 7 nucleotides matching TRBD1. The J call is doubtful: the DNA matches TRBJ2-7 better. Germline V gene sequence: CDR1 SGHVS, CDR2 FNYEAQ. The length of the CDR3 is 16 residues. The CDR3 coding sequence is TGTGCCAGCAGCCCGACCTCCGGGACAGAGACCTACGAGCAGTACTTC. This encodes CASSPTSGTETYEQYF.

This clone has just one count. This chain links TRBV28 with TRBJ2-7, with TRBD2 matching 9 bases. The CDR3 extends over 15 amino acids. CDR1 MDHEN and CDR2 SYDVKM come from the germline V gene. The junction had 5 bases not matched to a gene; V was cut back by 2 bases and J by 3 bases. The CDR3 bases are TGTGCCAGCAGTTTACCGACTAGCGGCCACTACGAGCAGTACTTC. Its translation: CASSLPTSGHYEQYF.

The J gene is TRBJ2-7, the V gene TRBV6-5; 7 nucleotides line up with TRBD1. V was pared by 6 bases and J by 2 bases, with 4 bases of the junction left unmatched. Per the germline V gene, CDR1 is MNHEY and CDR2 is SVGAGI. The length of the CDR3 is 13 residues. CDR3 amino acids: CASRRDRAYEQYF. Written as DNA, the CDR3 is TGTGCCAGCAGACGAGACAGGGCCTACGAGCAGTACTTC.

The gene calls are TRBV9 and TRBJ2-2, with 8 bases lining up with TRBD1. CDR3 length equals 15 residues. The germline gives CDR1 SGDLS, CDR2 YYNGEE. Trimming took 4 bases from V and 8 from J; bases not matched to a gene: 10. The CDR3 loop reads CASSSDGQGAGELFF. The CDR3 DNA reads TGTGCCAGCAGCTCTGATGGACAGGGCGCGGGGGAGCTGTTTTTT.

The CDR3 region has the DNA TGTGCCTGGAGTGGCGGGACTAGCGGGAGGATAGCGAACACCGGGGAGCTGTTTTTT. Encoded protein: CAWSGGTSGRIANTGELFF. V is TRBV30 and J is TRBJ2-2, with TRBD2 identical over 15 bases. The V gene end was trimmed by 1 base and the J gene end by 0 bases; junction bases not matched to a gene: 6. CDR1 and CDR2 from the germline V gene are GTSNPN and SVGIG (reference sequence). This CDR3 comprises 19 residues. Drawing the rest from reference TRBV30 and TRBJ2-2, the complete variable domain is SQTIHQWPATLVQPVGSPLSLECTVEGTSNPNLYWYRQAAGRGLQLLFYSVGIGQISSEVPQNLSASRPQDRQFILSSKKLLLSDSGFYLCAWSGGTSGRIANTGELFFGEGSRLTVL.

The chain couples TRBV5-1 to TRBJ2-2; possible D gene TRBD1, 5 bases. This CDR3 contains 15 residues. Germline assignment: CDR1 SGHRS and CDR2 YFSETQ. The V and J ends lost 0 bases and 3 bases respectively, with 9 bases between them. The CDR3 DNA is TGCGCCAGCAGCTTGGAAGGGGCGCACACCGGGGAGCTGTTTTTT. This encodes CASSLEGAHTGELFF.

The chain recombines TRBV4-1 with TRBJ2-1; D not resolved. The V and J ends lost 4 bases and 7 bases respectively, with 5 bases between them. Germline-derived CDR1 and CDR2 are MGHRA and YSYEKL. There are 11 residues in the CDR3. CDR3 residues: CASSLGNEQFF. The DNA for the CDR3 is TGCGCCAGCAGCCTTGGGAATGAGCAGTTCTTC.

The rearrangement joins TRBV29-1 to TRBJ2-2, with 9 nucleotides matching TRBD1. This CDR3 comprises 17 residues. In germline, CDR1 is SQVTM, CDR2 ANQGSEA. V trimming: 2 bases; J trimming: 7 bases; junction bases outside the gene matches: 14. CDR3 sequence reads: CSVEIREWRDRVGELFF. The CDR3 DNA follows: TGCAGCGTTGAAATTCGGGAATGGCGGGACAGGGTCGGGGAGCTGTTTTTT.

V gene TRBV29-1 combines with J gene TRBJ2-3, with 8 bases aligning to TRBD1. The length of the CDR3 is 14 residues. Germline loops: CDR1 SQVTM, CDR2 ANQGSEA. V shed 6 bases and J 2 bases; nucleotides not matched to a gene: 7. The CDR3 protein is CSVTGQGDTDTQYF. In nucleotides, the CDR3 is TGCAGCGTGACCGGACAGGGCGACACAGATACGCAGTATTTT.

This clone has just one count. This chain joins TRBV27 and TRBJ2-7; D is undetermined. The V gene lost 2 bases and the J gene lost 2 bases, with 10 bases spanning the gap. Germline V lookup: CDR1 MNHEY, CDR2 SMNVEV (reference sequence). The CDR3 has 14 residues. DNA of the CDR3: TGTGCCAGCAGTTTAGGTAGGACCGCCTACGAGCAGTACTTC. Translated, it gives CASSLGRTAYEQYF.

This clone appeared a single time. Distinct nucleotide sequences in the sample also encode this CDR3. The chain links TRBV15 to TRBJ2-6, with unresolved D. The CDR3 is 15 residues long. Deletions cut 0 bases from V and 4 bases from J, with 7 bases between. CDR1 and CDR2 (germline): LNHNV, YYDKDF (reference sequence). The CDR3 reads CATSRDRAGANVLTF. In nucleotides, the CDR3 is TGTGCCACCAGCAGAGATCGGGCCGGGGCCAACGTCCTGACTTTC. Variable domain in full (rest from reference TRBV15 and TRBJ2-6): DAMVIQNPRYQVTQFGKPVTLSCSQTLNHNVMYWYQQKSSQAPKLLFHYYDKDFNNEADTPDNFQSRRPNTSFCFLDIRSPGLGDTAMYLCATSRDRAGANVLTFGAGSRLTVL.

This clone occurred once. The rearrangement links TRBV7-9 to TRBJ2-7, with a possible D match to TRBD2 (5 bases). The CDR3 consists of 15 residues. The germline V gene has CDR1 SEHNR and CDR2 FQNEAQ (reference sequence). The V and J ends lost 5 bases and 3 bases respectively, with 17 bases between them. CDR3 residues: CASSLKTRAIYEQYF. In nucleotides, the CDR3 is TGTGCCAGCAGCCTAAAAACTAGAGCCATCTACGAGCAGTACTTC.

A word on this clone: In the same sample, other DNA sequences code for this CDR3. This chain links TRBV27 with TRBJ2-7; TRBD1 aligns across 10 bases. Trimming removed 5 bases from V and 0 bases from J; junction bases left unmatched: 4. CDR3 size: 15 residues. Per the germline V gene, CDR1 is MNHEY and CDR2 is SMNVEV (reference sequence). CDR3 sequence reads: CASSPRTGGSYEQYF. CDR3 nucleotide sequence: TGTGCCAGCAGTCCCCGGACAGGGGGCTCCTACGAGCAGTACTTC.

The J gene is TRBJ1-1, the V gene TRBV13, with D unresolved. Germline CDR1 PRHDT, CDR2 FYEKMQ (reference sequence). V was shortened by 2 bases and J by 1 base, with 5 bases between the two germline ends. The CDR3 has 13 amino acids. The CDR3 region is CASSLPGNTEAFF. For the CDR3, the DNA is TGTGCCAGCAGCTTACCGGGGAACACTGAAGCTTTCTTT.

The chain uses TRBV27 and TRBJ2-3; maybe TRBD2 (5 bases). Germline V CDR1 and CDR2: MNHEY, SMNVEV (reference sequence). Trimming left V 5 bases short and J 1 base short, with 10 bases between. The CDR3 sequence is 14 residues long. CDR3 sequence: CASSTDYRTDTQYF. CDR3 bases: TGTGCCAGCAGTACCGACTACCGCACAGATACGCAGTATTTT.

A single count supports this clone. This chain connects TRBV5-5 to TRBJ2-7, with 8 nucleotides matching TRBD1. J was trimmed by 3 bases and V by 4 bases; bases with no gene match: 9. Germline V gene sequence: CDR1 SGHKS, CDR2 YYEKEE (reference sequence). The CDR3 sequence is 15 residues long. The CDR3 sequence: CASSVDRGTGYEQYF. In DNA form, the CDR3 reads TGTGCCAGCAGCGTAGACAGGGGTACCGGCTACGAGCAGTACTTC.

The sample holds many counts of this clone. The same CDR3 can be traced to other DNA sequences in this sample. The CDR3 DNA is TGTGCCAGCAGCGTAGGTCTGGGCTCCTACAATGAGCAGTTCTTC. The encoded protein is CASSVGLGSYNEQFF. This sequence joins TRBV9 and TRBJ2-1; no firm D call. The CDR3 consists of 15 residues. V was pared by 0 bases and J by 0 bases, with 7 bases between. CDR1 is SGDLS, CDR2 YYNGEE, per germline.